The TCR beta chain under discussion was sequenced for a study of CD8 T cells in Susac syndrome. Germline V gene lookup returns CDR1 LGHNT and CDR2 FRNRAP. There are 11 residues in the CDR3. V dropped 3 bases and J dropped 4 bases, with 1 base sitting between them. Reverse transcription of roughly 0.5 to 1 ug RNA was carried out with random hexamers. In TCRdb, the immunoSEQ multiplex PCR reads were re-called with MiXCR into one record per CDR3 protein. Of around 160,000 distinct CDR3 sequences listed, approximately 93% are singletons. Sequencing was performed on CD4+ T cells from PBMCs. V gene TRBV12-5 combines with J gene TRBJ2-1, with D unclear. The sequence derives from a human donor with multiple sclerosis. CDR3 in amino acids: CASGLYNEQFF. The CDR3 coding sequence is TGTGCTAGTGGTTTATACAATGAGCAGTTCTTC.